Below, 27 T cell receptor beta chains from the same sample are listed, as sequenced in a study of human CD4 T cells and Enterobacteriaceae. Memory CD4+ T cells were sorted as all CD4+ cells except CD45RA+CCR7+CD95- naive cells, over 98% pure. Method: immunoSEQ multiplex PCR; TCRdb's copy keeps in-frame clones and lacks some. The repertoire consists of 27,000 or so clones, with 80% to 90% occurring once and the leading ten covering roughly 0.88%. Sequenced material: memory CD4+ T cells from blood. Every receptor here comes from a human donor in good health.

The J gene is TRBJ1-2, the V gene TRBV10-3; 9 bases agree with TRBD1. The ends lost 4 bases at V and 4 bases at J; junction bases unmatched: 4. The CDR3 consists of 14 residues. Germline-derived CDR1 and CDR2 are ENHRY and SYGVKD. The CDR3 nucleotides read TGTGCCATCAGTGGGACAGGGGAGGGCTATGGCTACACCTTC. The encoded protein is CAISGTGEGYGYTF.

This sequence joins TRBV28 and TRBJ2-4, with 7 bases lining up with TRBD1. The J segment lost 15 bases and the V segment lost 2 bases, leaving 13 bases of the junction unmatched. Germline lookup yields CDR1 MDHEN and CDR2 SYDVKM. The CDR3 runs to 14 residues. The CDR3 protein is CASSLGSRSGGGYF. CDR3 nucleotide sequence: TGTGCCAGCAGTTTAGGGTCCAGGTCAGGGGGTGGGTACTTC.

The V gene is TRBV6-5, the J gene TRBJ2-7, with D possibly being TRBD1 (6 bases). CDR1 and CDR2 (germline): MNHEY, SVGAGI. The CDR3 loop spans 15 amino acids. Trimming left V 8 bases short and J 0 bases short, with 17 bases between. CDR3 loop: CASGLPGANSYEQYF. The DNA for the CDR3 is TGTGCCAGCGGCTTACCAGGGGCCAACTCCTACGAGCAGTACTTC.

This clone was counted between two and nine times. The genes are TRBV6-1 and TRBJ1-5; no reliable D call. V lost 4 bases and J 0 bases, leaving 13 bases between the germline ends. This CDR3 has 16 amino acids. Germline CDR1 reads MNHNS; CDR2 reads SASEGT. The CDR3 DNA reads TGTGCCAGCAGTGGTCGGGTGGAGTATAGCAATCAGCCCCAGCATTTT. Encoded protein: CASSGRVEYSNQPQHF.

V usage is TRBV5-1 and J usage is TRBJ2-6; D is undetermined. V was cut by 4 bases and J by 2 bases, with 13 bases left in between. This CDR3 spans 16 amino acids. Germline V gene data show CDR1 as SGHRS and CDR2 as YFSETQ. Here the CDR3 DNA reads TGCGCCAGCAGCGGGCTGTTAAAACCTGGGGCCAACGTCCTGACTTTC. It translates to CASSGLLKPGANVLTF.

The chain combines TRBV28 with TRBJ2-1, with TRBD2 as a possible D gene (6 bases). The V gene lost 5 bases and the J gene lost 8 bases, with 22 bases spanning the gap. This CDR3 has 16 amino acids. Germline V gene lookup returns CDR1 MDHEN and CDR2 SYDVKM. CDR3 nucleotides: TGTGCCAGCAGTCTCCGGGGTGGCGGGATTAAGGATGAGCAGTTCTTC. It specifies CASSLRGGGIKDEQFF.

V is TRBV27 and J is TRBJ1-4, with 8 bases fitting TRBD1. Germline V gene lookup returns CDR1 MNHEY and CDR2 SMNVEV (reference sequence). This CDR3 comprises 14 residues. J was trimmed by 8 bases and V by 5 bases; bases with no gene match: 7. The CDR3 DNA reads TGTGCCAGCAGTCTGGACAGGGTGAGCGAAAAACTGTTTTTT. This sequence encodes CASSLDRVSEKLFF.

The chain recombines TRBV12-5 with TRBJ2-1; 11 bases agree with TRBD2. Per germline, CDR1 LGHNT and CDR2 FRNRAP. This CDR3 is 16 amino acids long. The ends lost 0 bases at V and 5 bases at J; junction bases unmatched: 3. The CDR3 DNA reads TGTGCTAGTGGTTTGGTCGGGACTAGCGGAAACAATGAGCAGTTCTTC. Translating gives CASGLVGTSGNNEQFF.

The chain joins TRBV20-1 to TRBJ1-4; D remains unclear. The length of the CDR3 is 11 residues. The germline gives CDR1 DFQATT, CDR2 SNEGSKA (reference sequence). Deletions cut 2 bases from V and 8 bases from J, with 6 bases between. As DNA, the CDR3 is TGCAGTGCTAGACAGTCAGAAAAACTGTTTTTT. Encoded protein: CSARQSEKLFF.

This chain connects TRBV5-5 to TRBJ2-1, with D perhaps matching TRBD2 (5 bases). CDR1 is SGHKS, CDR2 YYEKEE, per germline (reference sequence). The CDR3 sequence is 15 residues long. Trimming stripped 0 bases from V and 1 base from J, with 8 bases between. The CDR3 DNA reads TGTGCCAGCAGCTTGGGAGGCGGGTCCTACAATGAGCAGTTCTTC. Protein sequence: CASSLGGGSYNEQFF.

The sample holds a few counts of this clone. The gene calls are TRBV10-1 and TRBJ2-7, with TRBD2 matching 11 bases. The CDR3 runs to 16 residues. V dropped 3 bases and J dropped 4; count of bases not matched to a gene: 8. CDR1 WNHNN and CDR2 SYGVQD come from the germline V gene (reference sequence). The chain's CDR3 is CASSDAGTSGKYEQYF. Here the CDR3 DNA reads TGCGCCAGCAGTGACGCCGGGACTAGCGGAAAGTACGAGCAGTACTTC.

The gene calls are TRBV4-2 and TRBJ2-1; 14 bases agree with TRBD2. J lost 1 base, V lost 3 bases, and 5 bases had no gene match. The CDR3 is 18 residues long. CDR1 is LGHNA, CDR2 YNFKEQ, per germline. The CDR3 DNA follows: TGTGCCAGCAGCCAGGGGACTAGCGGGAGAGCGTCCTACAATGAGCAGTTCTTC. Its translation is CASSQGTSGRASYNEQFF.

The V call is TRBV18, the J call TRBJ2-7; D unresolved. V was shortened by 0 bases and J by 2 bases, with 17 bases between the two germline ends. Germline CDR1 reads KGHSH; CDR2 reads LQKENI. The CDR3 loop spans 17 amino acids. CDR3 protein: CASSPPVLSKAPYEQYF. CDR3 DNA: TGTGCCAGCTCACCACCGGTTCTCTCGAAGGCCCCCTACGAGCAGTACTTC.

The J gene is TRBJ1-1, the V gene TRBV27; TRBD1 aligns across 8 bases. V dropped 5 bases and J dropped 4; count of bases not matched to a gene: 9. This CDR3 region has 15 residues. Germline loops: CDR1 MNHEY, CDR2 SMNVEV (reference sequence). CDR3 loop: CASSPWTGTGTEAFF. The CDR3 region has the DNA TGTGCCAGCAGTCCCTGGACAGGGACGGGCACTGAAGCTTTCTTT.

The chain joins TRBV5-8 to TRBJ2-5; perhaps TRBD2 as D (5 bases). The V gene lost 3 bases and the J gene lost 2 bases, with 11 bases spanning the gap. The CDR3 loop spans 14 amino acids. Germline CDR1 is SGHTS and CDR2 is YDEGEE. The CDR3 nucleotides are TGTGCCAGCAGCTCGGACTCGACTCAAGAGACCCAGTACTTC. Its protein product is CASSSDSTQETQYF.

The chain joins TRBV7-9 to TRBJ1-2; D is unclear. Trimming cost V 4 bases and J 8 bases, with 8 bases left between them. Per the germline V gene, CDR1 is SEHNR and CDR2 is FQNEAQ (reference sequence). This CDR3 comprises 11 residues. In nucleotides, the CDR3 is TGTGCCAGCAGCTCTAAGGGAGGCTACACCTTC. The encoded protein is CASSSKGGYTF.

A few counts support this clone. CDR3 region: CASSHGYNTEAFF. The CDR3 nucleotides read TGTGCCAGCAGTCATGGTTATAACACTGAAGCTTTCTTT. The V call is TRBV6-1, the J call TRBJ1-1; D is unresolved. The CDR3 is 13 amino acids. CDR1 MNHNS and CDR2 SASEGT come from the germline V gene. V gave up 5 bases and J gave up 2 bases, with 9 bases separating them.

The chain joins TRBV7-3 to TRBJ2-1; 9 bases match TRBD2. This CDR3 is built from 16 residues. Germline CDR1 is SGHTA and CDR2 is FQGTGA. V gave up 3 bases and J gave up 5 bases; unmatched junction bases: 8. For the CDR3, the DNA is TGTGCCAGCAGCTTTGGACTAGCGACCTACAACAATGAGCAGTTCTTC. Translation gives CASSFGLATYNNEQFF.

This clone has a single count. The rearrangement links TRBV10-3 to TRBJ1-2; 9 bases line up with TRBD1. V lost 3 bases to trimming and J lost 4 bases; unmatched junction nucleotides: 3. Germline V gene sequence: CDR1 ENHRY, CDR2 SYGVKD. The CDR3 sequence is 14 residues long. CDR3 coding DNA: TGTGCCATCAGTGACCCGGGACAGGGCTATGGCTACACCTTC. As protein: CAISDPGQGYGYTF.

The J gene is TRBJ1-5, the V gene TRBV6-1, with TRBD1 matching 8 bases. Germline CDR1 MNHNS, CDR2 SASEGT. V dropped 3 bases and J dropped 1; count of bases not matched to a gene: 2. The CDR3 length is 15 residues. The CDR3 sequence is CASSDTGGSNQPQHF. The CDR3 DNA follows: TGTGCCAGCAGTGACACAGGGGGGAGCAATCAGCCCCAGCATTTT.

V is TRBV20-1 and J is TRBJ2-1; D is ambiguous. V was clipped by 6 bases and J by 5 bases, with 5 bases between them. The CDR3 is made up of 10 amino acids. The germline gives CDR1 DFQATT, CDR2 SNEGSKA (reference sequence). Written as DNA, the CDR3 is TGCAGTGCCCACCACAATGAGCAGTTCTTC. Amino acid sequence: CSAHHNEQFF.

The V and J genes are TRBV7-2 and TRBJ1-2; 9 nucleotides align to TRBD1. This CDR3 comprises 15 residues. Unmatched junction bases numbered 6, after V lost 2 bases and J lost 5 bases. CDR1 is SGHTA and CDR2 is FQGNSA in the germline V gene. CDR3 in amino acids: CASSLTGQGLYGYTF. The CDR3 bases are TGTGCCAGCAGCTTAACGGGACAGGGTTTGTATGGCTACACCTTC.

The table lists this clone with a few counts. The gene calls are TRBV7-2 and TRBJ2-7; TRBD1 aligns across 11 bases. The ends lost 5 bases at V and 7 bases at J; junction bases unmatched: 13. The CDR3 has 16 amino acids. CDR1 SGHTA and CDR2 FQGNSA come from the germline V gene. The CDR3 bases are TGTGCCAGCAGCCCCCAGGGCGGACAGGGGGCAAGGGAGCAGTACTTC. Translation: CASSPQGGQGAREQYF. Full variable domain (outside the CDR3, taken from reference TRBV7-2 and TRBJ2-7): GAGVSQSPSNKVTEKGKDVELRCDPISGHTALYWYRQSLGQGLEFLIYFQGNSAPDKSGLPSDRFSAERTGGSVSTLTIQRTQQEDSAVYLCASSPQGGQGAREQYFGPGTRLTVT.

The chain combines TRBV4-2 with TRBJ2-5; unclear D gene. Trimming removed 3 bases from V and 5 bases from J, with 10 bases in between. Germline V gene sequence: CDR1 LGHNA, CDR2 YNFKEQ. The CDR3 loop spans 13 amino acids. The CDR3 bases are TGTGCCAGCAGCCAGGGCCCCACGGAGACCCAGTACTTC. As protein: CASSQGPTETQYF.

The chain joins TRBV6-1 to TRBJ1-1; 8 bases match TRBD1. The trim removed 5 bases at V and 3 bases at J, leaving 5 bases unmatched. Per the germline V gene, CDR1 is MNHNS and CDR2 is SASEGT. There are 14 residues in the CDR3. The CDR3 DNA reads TGTGCCAGCAGTTTGACAGGGGCGCACACTGAAGCTTTCTTT. Translation gives CASSLTGAHTEAFF.

The chain employs TRBV6-5 and TRBJ2-3; D is possibly TRBD1 (5 bases). In germline, CDR1 is MNHEY, CDR2 SVGAGI. The CDR3 covers 15 residues. Deletions cut 6 bases from V and 2 bases from J, with 15 bases between. The chain's CDR3 is CASRSTGGSTDTQYF. CDR3 coding DNA: TGTGCCAGCAGGAGTACAGGCGGATCCACAGATACGCAGTATTTT.

In regard to this clone: The germline gene is not matched at one end of the junction; a read error may be the cause. This chain uses TRBV11-2 with TRBJ1-2; D is possibly TRBD1 (6 bases). The CDR3 sequence is 14 residues long. Germline CDR1 and CDR2: SGHAT and FQNNGV. The CDR3 here is CASSQRAGTPLILF. The CDR3 bases are TGTGCCAGCAGCCAGAGAGCCGGGACACCCCTTATCCTCTTC.